Below are 26 T cell receptor beta chains sequenced from a single sample in a study of CD8 T cell repertoires and HIV-1 epitope variants. Measured with immunoSEQ multiplex PCR; TCRdb has only the in-frame clones, and not every one. Of under 100,000 clones listed, roughly four fifths are singletons. Sample: uncultured baseline CD8+ T cells from peripheral blood mononuclear cells (PBMCs). Source of these receptors: a male donor with HIV.

The V and J genes are TRBV2 and TRBJ1-2; 8 bases line up with TRBD1. V lost 2 bases and J lost 8; bases outside the gene matches: 4. CDR1 is SNHLY and CDR2 is FYNNEI in the germline V gene. This CDR3 comprises 13 residues. In DNA, the CDR3 is TGTGCCAGCAGTGAATCGGACAGGGCCGGCTACACCTTC. Its translation: CASSESDRAGYTF.

The chain recombines TRBV5-6 with TRBJ1-1, with D possibly TRBD1 on 5 matching bases. This CDR3 has 15 amino acids. V lost 0 bases and J lost 1, with 10 bases in between. CDR1 and CDR2 from the germline V gene are SGHDT and YYEEEE. CDR3 sequence reads: CASSLEGLGNTEAFF. As DNA, the CDR3 is TGTGCCAGCAGCTTGGAGGGGCTGGGGAACACTGAAGCTTTCTTT.

This chain connects TRBV29-1 to TRBJ1-5; no definite D call. Trimming pared 4 bases from V and 2 bases from J, leaving 12 bases between. The CDR3 covers 14 residues. Germline assignment: CDR1 SQVTM and CDR2 ANQGSEA. The CDR3 reads CSVGDGRGNQPQHF. The CDR3 nucleotides read TGCAGCGTTGGCGACGGGAGAGGCAATCAGCCCCAGCATTTT.

The chain joins TRBV7-2 to TRBJ2-1; no reliable D call. The CDR3 consists of 13 residues. V lost 7 bases, J lost 4 bases, and 11 bases lay in between. Germline-derived CDR1 and CDR2 are SGHTA and FQGNSA. CDR3 DNA sequence: TGTGCCAGCAAGGGCAGCTCGTACAATGAGCAGTTCTTC. Protein sequence: CASKGSSYNEQFF.

This chain links TRBV10-3 with TRBJ2-7, with 7 nucleotides matching TRBD1. Looked up from germline, CDR1 is ENHRY and CDR2 is SYGVKD. J was trimmed by 1 base and V by 0 bases; bases with no gene match: 3. This CDR3 has 15 amino acids. This chain's CDR3 is CAISESVRGSYEQYF. CDR3 nucleotide sequence: TGTGCCATCAGTGAGTCGGTCAGGGGGTCCTACGAGCAGTACTTC.

The chain uses TRBV30 and TRBJ2-5, with TRBD2 as a possible D gene (5 bases). The CDR3 runs to 13 residues. Germline assignment: CDR1 GTSNPN and CDR2 SVGIG (reference sequence). V shed 5 bases and J shed 2 bases, with 12 bases lying between them. The CDR3 loop reads CAWGKQRQETQYF. Here the CDR3 DNA reads TGTGCCTGGGGCAAACAGCGGCAAGAGACCCAGTACTTC.

The rearrangement uses TRBV6-1 and TRBJ2-5; a weak D match, TRBD1 (6 bases). The CDR3 sequence is 13 residues long. V was clipped by 8 bases and J by 3 bases, with 13 bases between them. The germline CDR1 and CDR2 sequences are MNHNS and SASEGT. This CDR3 is CASGTWTEETQYF. The DNA of the CDR3 is TGTGCCAGCGGAACTTGGACAGAAGAGACCCAGTACTTC.

This sequence joins TRBV18 and TRBJ1-5, with 7 bases fitting TRBD1. CDR3 size: 15 residues. V shed 3 bases and J 0 bases; nucleotides not matched to a gene: 2. The germline gives CDR1 KGHSH, CDR2 LQKENI. CDR3 loop: CASSPWDSSNQPQHF. The CDR3 nucleotides are TGTGCCAGCTCACCGTGGGACAGTAGCAATCAGCCCCAGCATTTT.

This rearrangement joins TRBV28 to TRBJ2-7; D may be TRBD1 (6 bases). Germline-derived CDR1 and CDR2 are MDHEN and SYDVKM. CDR3 length equals 14 residues. Trimming removed 3 bases from V and 6 bases from J, with 15 bases in between. CDR3 coding DNA: TGTGCCAGCAGTTTGGGGGCTGGAAGAGGCGAGCAGTACTTC. Amino acids: CASSLGAGRGEQYF.

The chain links TRBV14 to TRBJ1-1; 10 bases align to TRBD1. The CDR3 contains 15 residues. Germline values: CDR1 SGHDN, CDR2 FVKESK. V shed 0 bases and J 11 bases; nucleotides not matched to a gene: 9. The CDR3 DNA reads as TGTGCCAGCAGCCAAGACCGGGACAGGGGCGCGGGGGCTTTCTTT. Protein: CASSQDRDRGAGAFF.

The chain recombines TRBV14 with TRBJ1-2; D perhaps matches TRBD1 (5 bases). The CDR3 length is 15 residues. The V end was cut by 4 bases, the J end by 3 bases, with 15 bases between. The germline CDR1 and CDR2 sequences are SGHDN and FVKESK. CDR3 protein: CASSRHGAQHYGYTF. The CDR3 coding sequence is TGTGCCAGCAGCCGTCATGGGGCACAACACTATGGCTACACCTTC. The full variable domain, its missing parts supplied by reference TRBV14 and TRBJ1-2, is EAGVTQFPSHSVIEKGQTVTLRCDPISGHDNLYWYRRVMGKEIKFLLHFVKESKQDESGMPNNRFLAERTGGTYSTLKVQPAELEDSGVYFCASSRHGAQHYGYTFGSGTRLTVV.

The V gene is TRBV29-1, the J gene TRBJ1-2, with D possibly TRBD1 on 6 matching bases. Deletions cut 3 bases from V and 5 bases from J, with 10 bases between. This CDR3 has 12 residues. The V gene's germline CDR1 is SQVTM and CDR2 ANQGSEA. CDR3 region: CSVEEGGYGYTF. The CDR3 DNA reads as TGCAGCGTTGAGGAGGGGGGGTATGGCTACACCTTC.

This clone occurred once. V usage is TRBV19 and J usage is TRBJ2-1; 14 bases map to TRBD2. CDR1 and CDR2 (germline): LNHDA, SQIVND (reference sequence). V was clipped by 5 bases and J by 1 base; unmatched bases: 10. This CDR3 spans 19 amino acids. CDR3 bases: TGTGCCAGTAGTGGAGGCGGACTAGCGGGAGGAGGATCCTACAATGAGCAGTTCTTC. Its protein is CASSGGGLAGGGSYNEQFF.

V is TRBV9 and J is TRBJ1-2; D not certain. The V gene's germline CDR1 is SGDLS and CDR2 YYNGEE. The CDR3 runs 13 residues. The V and J ends lost 4 bases and 3 bases respectively, with 10 bases between them. As DNA, the CDR3 is TGTGCCAGCAGCACCCGGGGTGACTATGGCTACACCTTC. Protein sequence: CASSTRGDYGYTF.

The table lists this clone with a few counts. The chain joins TRBV5-4 to TRBJ1-5; 7 nucleotides line up with TRBD1. The V segment lost 3 bases and the J segment 7 bases; nucleotides outside the gene matches: 4. Germline lookup yields CDR1 SGHNT and CDR2 YYREEE (reference sequence). This CDR3 comprises 13 residues. In DNA, the CDR3 is TGTGCCAGCAGCTCCGACAGGGACCAGCCCCAGCATTTT. It translates to CASSSDRDQPQHF.

V is TRBV5-1 and J is TRBJ2-7; perhaps TRBD1 as D (7 bases). CDR3 length: 14 residues. The V and J ends lost 1 base and 5 bases respectively, with 13 bases between them. The germline V gene has CDR1 SGHRS and CDR2 YFSETQ. CDR3 sequence: CASSLTGGGHEQYF. CDR3 sequence (DNA): TGCGCCAGCAGCTTGACAGGAGGGGGCCACGAGCAGTACTTC.

V and J are TRBV15 and TRBJ2-7; D perhaps matches TRBD1 (5 bases). This CDR3 region has 15 residues. Germline V gene lookup returns CDR1 LNHNV and CDR2 YYDKDF (reference sequence). The V end lost 5 bases, the J end lost 4 bases, and 18 bases lay between the germline ends. Here the CDR3 reads CATSPGARPSYEQYF. In DNA form, the CDR3 reads TGTGCCACCAGCCCTGGGGCCAGGCCCAGTTACGAGCAGTACTTC.

The chain uses TRBV29-1 and TRBJ2-5, with TRBD2 matching 12 bases. Looked up from germline, CDR1 is SQVTM and CDR2 is ANQGSEA. The CDR3 is 15 residues long. The J segment lost 4 bases and the V segment lost 7 bases, leaving 10 bases of the junction unmatched. CDR3 residues: CSAPPTSGSPETQYF. The CDR3 coding sequence is TGCAGCGCCCCCCCGACTAGCGGGAGTCCAGAGACCCAGTACTTC.

The V call is TRBV30, the J call TRBJ2-3; D is perhaps TRBD2 (6 bases). The CDR3 spans 16 residues. V lost 1 base, J lost 0 bases, and 14 bases lay in between. CDR1 and CDR2 (germline): GTSNPN, SVGIG (reference sequence). The CDR3 DNA sequence: TGTGCCTGGAGTGGACTAGTTAAGTTAAGCACAGATACGCAGTATTTT. Translated: CAWSGLVKLSTDTQYF.

This chain connects TRBV2 to TRBJ2-3, with no clear D. Germline assignment: CDR1 SNHLY and CDR2 FYNNEI. This CDR3 region has 15 residues. V was shortened by 3 bases and J by 4 bases, with 14 bases between the two germline ends. The CDR3 DNA sequence: TGTGCCAGCAGTGACCGGCTAGGAAGTGCAGATACGCAGTATTTT. It codes for CASSDRLGSADTQYF. Based on the CDR3 plus reference TRBV2 and TRBJ2-3, the full variable domain is EPEVTQTPSHQVTQMGQEVILRCVPISNHLYFYWYRQILGQKVEFLVSFYNNEISEKSEIFDDQFSVERPDGSNFTLKIRSTKLEDSAMYFCASSDRLGSADTQYFGPGTRLTVL.

V gene TRBV10-2 combines with J gene TRBJ2-3, with D uncertain. The V gene's germline CDR1 is WSHSY and CDR2 SAAADI. The V gene lost 4 bases and the J gene lost 1 base, with 9 bases spanning the gap. The CDR3 has 14 residues. This CDR3 reads CASSAAKGTDTQYF. As DNA, the CDR3 is TGCGCCAGCAGTGCGGCTAAGGGCACAGATACGCAGTATTTT.

CDR3 region: CASSDGGGSNQPQHF. As DNA, the CDR3 is TGTGCCAGCAGTGATGGTGGGGGAAGCAATCAGCCCCAGCATTTT. The V gene is TRBV2, the J gene TRBJ1-5, with a weak D call TRBD1 (5 bases). This CDR3 has 15 amino acids. V lost 3 bases and J 1 base, leaving 10 bases between the germline ends. Germline V gene sequence: CDR1 SNHLY, CDR2 FYNNEI.

This sequence joins TRBV5-1 and TRBJ2-5; D is perhaps TRBD1 or TRBD2 (5 bases each). This CDR3 contains 11 residues. Germline V lookup: CDR1 SGHRS, CDR2 YFSETQ. V was trimmed by 3 bases and J by 5 bases, leaving 5 bases between them. The CDR3 loop reads CASSWGETQYF. The CDR3 DNA reads as TGCGCCAGCAGCTGGGGGGAGACCCAGTACTTC. The full variable domain, rest sourced from reference TRBV5-1 and TRBJ2-5, is KAGVTQTPRYLIKTRGQQVTLSCSPISGHRSVSWYQQTPGQGLQFLFEYFSETQRNKGNFPGRFSGRQFSNSRSEMNVSTLELGDSALYLCASSWGETQYFGPGTRLLVL.

V is TRBV7-3 and J is TRBJ2-3, with 12 bases aligning to TRBD2. V trimming: 3 bases; J trimming: 3 bases; junction bases outside the gene matches: 4. The germline V gene encodes CDR1 SGHTA and CDR2 FQGTGA. The CDR3 length is 16 residues. The chain's CDR3 is CASSFGLAGTTDTQYF. CDR3 nucleotides: TGTGCCAGCAGCTTCGGACTAGCGGGGACAACAGATACGCAGTATTTT.

This clone has a handful of counts. The rearrangement links TRBV19 to TRBJ2-5; D is unresolved. This CDR3 contains 13 residues. Germline V lookup: CDR1 LNHDA, CDR2 SQIVND (reference sequence). Trimming pared 5 bases from V and 1 base from J, leaving 8 bases between. The CDR3 DNA reads as TGTGCCAGTAGTGTCAGGACCCAAGAGACCCAGTACTTC. Its translation: CASSVRTQETQYF.

This clone is a singleton in its sample. The chain is built from TRBV4-3 and TRBJ2-1, with 8 bases that match TRBD1. J gave up 2 bases and V 4 bases, and 7 bases lay outside the gene matches. The CDR3 totals 16 residues. CDR1 is LGHNA, CDR2 YSLEER, per germline. The CDR3, as DNA: TGCGCCAGCAGCCGCGACAGGGGAAACACCTACAATGAGCAGTTCTTC. This sequence encodes CASSRDRGNTYNEQFF.